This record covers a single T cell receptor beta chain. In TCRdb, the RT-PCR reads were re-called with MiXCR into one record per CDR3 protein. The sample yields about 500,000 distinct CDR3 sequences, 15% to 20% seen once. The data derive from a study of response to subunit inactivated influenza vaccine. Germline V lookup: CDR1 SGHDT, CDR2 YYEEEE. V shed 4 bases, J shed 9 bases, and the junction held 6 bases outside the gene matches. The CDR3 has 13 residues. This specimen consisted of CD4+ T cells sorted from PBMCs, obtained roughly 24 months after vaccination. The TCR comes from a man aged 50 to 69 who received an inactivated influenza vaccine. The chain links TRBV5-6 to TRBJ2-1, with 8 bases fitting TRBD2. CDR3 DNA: TGTGCCAGCAGCATTAGCGGGATGGCTGAGCAGTTCTTC. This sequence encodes CASSISGMAEQFF.